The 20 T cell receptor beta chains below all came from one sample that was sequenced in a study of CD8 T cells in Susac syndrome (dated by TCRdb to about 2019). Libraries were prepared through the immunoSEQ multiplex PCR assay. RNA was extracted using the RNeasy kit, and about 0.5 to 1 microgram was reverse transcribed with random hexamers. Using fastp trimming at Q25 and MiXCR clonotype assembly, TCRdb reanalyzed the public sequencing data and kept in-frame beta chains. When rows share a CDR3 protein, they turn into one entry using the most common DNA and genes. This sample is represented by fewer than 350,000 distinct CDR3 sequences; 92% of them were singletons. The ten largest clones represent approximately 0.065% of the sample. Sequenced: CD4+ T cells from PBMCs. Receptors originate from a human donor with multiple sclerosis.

CDR3 loop: CASSEIDRGNTEAFF. CDR3 sequence (DNA): TGTGCCAGCAGTGAAATCGACAGGGGGAACACTGAAGCTTTCTTT. The chain couples TRBV2 to TRBJ1-1, with 8 bases identical to TRBD1. CDR1 and CDR2 (germline): SNHLY, FYNNEI. The V segment lost 2 bases and the J segment 1 base; nucleotides outside the gene matches: 3. The CDR3 spans 15 residues.

CDR3 DNA sequence: TGCAGCGTTGGAGCGAGAAGCTCTGGGGCCAACGTCCTGACTTTC. Amino acids: CSVGARSSGANVLTF. This chain links TRBV29-1 with TRBJ2-6; D remains ambiguous. CDR3 length: 15 amino acids. The V gene lost 4 bases and the J gene lost 0 bases, with 10 bases spanning the gap. Looked up from germline, CDR1 is SQVTM and CDR2 is ANQGSEA. Full variable domain (rest looked up from reference TRBV29-1 and TRBJ2-6): SAVISQKPSRDICQRGTSLTIQCQVDSQVTMMFWYRQQPGQSLTLIATANQGSEATYESGFVIDKFPISRPNLTFSTLTVSNMSPEDSSIYLCSVGARSSGANVLTFGAGSRLTVL.

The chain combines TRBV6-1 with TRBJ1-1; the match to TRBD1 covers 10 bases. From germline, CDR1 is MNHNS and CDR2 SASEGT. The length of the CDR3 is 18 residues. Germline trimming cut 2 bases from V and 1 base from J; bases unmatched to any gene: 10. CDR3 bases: TGTGCCAGCAGTGAAAAGCGGGGACAGGGGCCGAAGAACACTGAAGCTTTCTTT. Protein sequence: CASSEKRGQGPKNTEAFF.

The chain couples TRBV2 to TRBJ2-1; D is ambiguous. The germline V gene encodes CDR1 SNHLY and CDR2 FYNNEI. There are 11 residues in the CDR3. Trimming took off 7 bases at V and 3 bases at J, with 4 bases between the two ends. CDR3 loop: CASNSYNEQFF. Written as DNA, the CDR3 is TGTGCCAGCAACAGCTACAATGAGCAGTTCTTC.

This chain's CDR3 is CASSIGQARSSGNTIYF. In nucleotides, the CDR3 is TGTGCCAGTAGTATCGGCCAAGCCCGGAGCTCTGGAAACACCATATATTTT. This sequence joins TRBV19 and TRBJ1-3; D ambiguous. Germline CDR1 LNHDA, CDR2 SQIVND (reference sequence). V was clipped by 3 bases and J by 0 bases, with 15 bases between them. The CDR3 length is 17 residues.

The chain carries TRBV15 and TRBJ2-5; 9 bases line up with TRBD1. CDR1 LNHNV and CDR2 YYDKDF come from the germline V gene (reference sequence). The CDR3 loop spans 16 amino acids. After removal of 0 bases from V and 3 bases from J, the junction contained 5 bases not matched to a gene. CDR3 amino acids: CATSRDMGQGEETQYF. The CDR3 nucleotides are TGTGCCACCAGCAGAGATATGGGACAGGGTGAAGAGACCCAGTACTTC.

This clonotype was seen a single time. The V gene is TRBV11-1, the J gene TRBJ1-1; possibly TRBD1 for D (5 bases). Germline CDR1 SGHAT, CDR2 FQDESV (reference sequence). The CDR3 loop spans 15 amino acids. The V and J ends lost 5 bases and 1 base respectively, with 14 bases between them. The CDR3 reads CASSRSGGRNTEAFF. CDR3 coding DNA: TGTGCCAGCAGCCGATCGGGGGGGAGGAACACTGAAGCTTTCTTT.

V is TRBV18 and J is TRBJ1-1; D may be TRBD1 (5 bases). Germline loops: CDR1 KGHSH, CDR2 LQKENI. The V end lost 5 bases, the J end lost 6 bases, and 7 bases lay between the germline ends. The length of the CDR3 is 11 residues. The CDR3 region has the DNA TGTGCCAGCTCAGGGGGTCCTGAAGCTTTCTTT. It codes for CASSGGPEAFF.

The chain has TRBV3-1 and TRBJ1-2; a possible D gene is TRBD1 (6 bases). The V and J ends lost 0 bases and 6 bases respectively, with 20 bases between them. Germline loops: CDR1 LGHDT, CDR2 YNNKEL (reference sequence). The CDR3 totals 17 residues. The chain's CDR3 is CASSQEPWGGGGNGYTF. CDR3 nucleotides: TGTGCCAGCAGCCAAGAACCTTGGGGAGGGGGGGGGAATGGCTACACCTTC.

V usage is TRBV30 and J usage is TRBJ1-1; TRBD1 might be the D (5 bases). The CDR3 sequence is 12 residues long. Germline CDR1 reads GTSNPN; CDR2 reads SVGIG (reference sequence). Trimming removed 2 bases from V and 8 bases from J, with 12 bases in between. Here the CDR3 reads CAWSRGDREAFF. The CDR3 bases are TGTGCCTGGAGTCGGGGGGACCGGGAAGCTTTCTTT.

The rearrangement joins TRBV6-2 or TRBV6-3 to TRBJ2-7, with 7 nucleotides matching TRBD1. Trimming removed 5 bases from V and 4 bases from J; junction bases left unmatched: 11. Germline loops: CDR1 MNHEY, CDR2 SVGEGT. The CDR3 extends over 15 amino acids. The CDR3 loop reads CASSATGRALYEQYF. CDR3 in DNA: TGTGCCAGCAGTGCGACAGGGCGGGCACTGTACGAGCAGTACTTC.

The CDR3 loop is CASRRQGMPYNEQFF. CDR3 sequence (DNA): TGTGCCAGCAGAAGACAGGGAATGCCCTACAATGAGCAGTTCTTC. The genes are TRBV6-5 and TRBJ2-1; 7 bases are a match to TRBD1. The junction had 7 bases not matched to a gene; V was cut back by 6 bases and J by 2 bases. The CDR3 loop spans 15 amino acids. The germline V gene has CDR1 MNHEY and CDR2 SVGAGI.

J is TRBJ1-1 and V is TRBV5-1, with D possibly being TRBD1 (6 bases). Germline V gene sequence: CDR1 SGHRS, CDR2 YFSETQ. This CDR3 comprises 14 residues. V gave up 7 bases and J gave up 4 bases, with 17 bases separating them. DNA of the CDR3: TGCGCCAGCGGCCTAGGCGGAGGGGGCACTGAAGCTTTCTTT. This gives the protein CASGLGGGGTEAFF.

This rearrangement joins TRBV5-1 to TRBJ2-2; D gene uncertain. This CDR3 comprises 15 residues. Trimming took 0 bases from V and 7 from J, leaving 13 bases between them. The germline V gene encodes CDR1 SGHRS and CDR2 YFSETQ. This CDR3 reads CASSLAVGGDGELFF. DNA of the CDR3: TGCGCCAGCAGCTTGGCCGTTGGTGGGGACGGGGAGCTGTTTTTT.

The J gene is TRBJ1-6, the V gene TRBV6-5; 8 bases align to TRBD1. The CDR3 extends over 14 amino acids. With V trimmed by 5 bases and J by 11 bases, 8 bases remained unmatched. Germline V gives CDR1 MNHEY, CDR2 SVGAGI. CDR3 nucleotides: TGTGCCAGCAGTCCCGGACAGGGAGAAGCACCCCTCCACTTT. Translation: CASSPGQGEAPLHF.

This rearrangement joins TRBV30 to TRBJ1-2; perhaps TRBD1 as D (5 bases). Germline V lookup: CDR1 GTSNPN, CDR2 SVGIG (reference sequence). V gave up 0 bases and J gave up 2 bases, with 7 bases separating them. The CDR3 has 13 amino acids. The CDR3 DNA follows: TGTGCCTGGAGTGTAGCAGGGAACTATGGCTACACCTTC. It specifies CAWSVAGNYGYTF.

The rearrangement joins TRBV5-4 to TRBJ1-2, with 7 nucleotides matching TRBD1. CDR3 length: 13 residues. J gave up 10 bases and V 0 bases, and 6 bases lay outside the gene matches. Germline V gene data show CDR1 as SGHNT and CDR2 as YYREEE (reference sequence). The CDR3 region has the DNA TGTGCCAGCAGCTTGGAACAGGGGAACGACTACACCTTC. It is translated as CASSLEQGNDYTF.

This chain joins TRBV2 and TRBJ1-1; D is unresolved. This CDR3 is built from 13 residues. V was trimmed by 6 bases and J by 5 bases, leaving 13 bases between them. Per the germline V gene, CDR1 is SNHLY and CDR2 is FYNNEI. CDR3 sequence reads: CASSEFTLTEAFF. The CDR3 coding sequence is TGTGCCAGCAGCGAATTTACACTAACTGAAGCTTTCTTT.

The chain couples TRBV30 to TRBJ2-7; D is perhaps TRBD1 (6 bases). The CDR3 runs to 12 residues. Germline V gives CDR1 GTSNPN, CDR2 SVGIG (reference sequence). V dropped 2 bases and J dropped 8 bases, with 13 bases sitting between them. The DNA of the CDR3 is TGTGCCTGGAGTCCACCAGGGGCGAAGCAGTACTTC. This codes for CAWSPPGAKQYF.

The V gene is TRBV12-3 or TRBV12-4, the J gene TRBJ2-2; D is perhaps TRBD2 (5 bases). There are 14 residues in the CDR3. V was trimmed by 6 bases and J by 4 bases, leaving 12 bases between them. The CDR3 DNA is TGTGCCAGCAGGCCATGGGAGCGCACCGGGGAGCTGTTTTTT. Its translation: CASRPWERTGELFF.